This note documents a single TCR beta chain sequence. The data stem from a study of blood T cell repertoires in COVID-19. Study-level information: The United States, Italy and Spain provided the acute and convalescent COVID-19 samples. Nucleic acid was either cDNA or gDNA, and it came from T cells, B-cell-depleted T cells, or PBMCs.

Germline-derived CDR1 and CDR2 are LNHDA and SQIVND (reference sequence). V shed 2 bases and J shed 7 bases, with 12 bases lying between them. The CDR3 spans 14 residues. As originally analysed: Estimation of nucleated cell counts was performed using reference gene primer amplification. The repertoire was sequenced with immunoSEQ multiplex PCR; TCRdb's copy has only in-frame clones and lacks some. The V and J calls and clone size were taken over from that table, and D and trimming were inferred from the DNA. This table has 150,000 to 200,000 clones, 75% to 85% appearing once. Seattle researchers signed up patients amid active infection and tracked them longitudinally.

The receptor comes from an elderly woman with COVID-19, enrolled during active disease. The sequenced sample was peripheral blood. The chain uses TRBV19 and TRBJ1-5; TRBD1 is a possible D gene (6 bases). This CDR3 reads CASSIMRTEQPQHF. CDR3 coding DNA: TGTGCCAGTAGTATAATGCGGACAGAGCAGCCCCAGCATTTT.